Listed here are 10 T cell receptor beta chains from one sample, sequenced in a study of T cells in Graves' hyperthyroidism and ophthalmopathy. TCR beta CDR3 region amplification was performed from RNA transcripts. The HTBI primer set served for first-round RT-PCR of the TCR CDR3. TCRdb used MiXCR to reprocess the multiplex PCR reads, holding one entry per CDR3 protein. Altogether more than 500,000 distinct CDR3 sequences are present, around 15% being singletons, with the ten largest covering about 29%. Sequenced input: blood. Every receptor here comes from a young woman with Graves' ophthalmopathy.

V gene TRBV12-3 or TRBV12-4 combines with J gene TRBJ1-1; maybe TRBD1 (6 bases). V lost 3 bases and J lost 5, with 22 bases in between. The CDR3 is 17 residues long. The CDR3 sequence: CASSFRGGYGARTEAFF. The DNA for the CDR3 is TGTGCCAGCAGTTTTCGAGGGGGTTACGGGGCGAGGACTGAAGCTTTCTTT.

The table lists this clonotype with a few counts. V and J are TRBV6-1 and TRBJ2-7; perhaps TRBD2 as D (7 bases). Looked up from germline, CDR1 is MNHNS and CDR2 is SASEGT. The V end was cut by 5 bases, the J end by 2 bases, with 22 bases between. The CDR3 contains 17 residues. This CDR3 reads CASSYGFPGGPAYEQYF. CDR3 DNA sequence: TGTGCCAGCAGTTACGGATTTCCGGGGGGCCCGGCCTACGAGCAGTACTTC.

In its sample, this clonotype was seen many times. This chain joins TRBV20-1 and TRBJ2-7; 11 nucleotides align to TRBD2. The V gene's germline CDR1 is DFQATT and CDR2 SNEGSKA (reference sequence). This CDR3 contains 15 residues. V lost 3 bases to trimming and J lost 1 base; unmatched junction nucleotides: 5. The CDR3 bases are TGCAGTGCTAGTGAGACTAGCGGGAAGTCCTACGAGCAGTACTTC. This encodes CSASETSGKSYEQYF.

This clonotype was recorded many times. The genes are TRBV6-1 and TRBJ2-7; D ambiguous. From germline, CDR1 is MNHNS and CDR2 SASEGT. V was clipped by 6 bases and J by 2 bases, with 14 bases between them. The CDR3 contains 14 residues. The CDR3 reads CASRDPGGTYEQYF. CDR3 bases: TGTGCCAGCAGGGATCCGGGTGGGACCTACGAGCAGTACTTC.

This chain joins TRBV18 and TRBJ1-4; TRBD1 might be the D (5 bases). The V gene's germline CDR1 is KGHSH and CDR2 LQKENI. The CDR3 loop spans 14 amino acids. V was clipped by 3 bases and J by 7 bases, with 12 bases between them. CDR3 amino acids: CASSPGGRSEKLFF. CDR3 DNA sequence: TGTGCCAGCTCACCCGGGGGACGGAGTGAAAAACTGTTTTTT.

The J gene is TRBJ2-2, the V gene TRBV5-1, with TRBD2 identical over 11 bases. The CDR3 totals 17 residues. After removal of 2 bases from V and 2 bases from J, the junction contained 5 bases not matched to a gene. Germline V gene sequence: CDR1 SGHRS, CDR2 YFSETQ. CDR3 sequence (DNA): TGCGCCAGCAGCTTACTAGCGGGAGCTATTAACACCGGGGAGCTGTTTTTT. This sequence encodes CASSLLAGAINTGELFF. Filled out from reference TRBV5-1 and TRBJ2-2, the complete variable domain reads KAGVTQTPRYLIKTRGQQVTLSCSPISGHRSVSWYQQTPGQGLQFLFEYFSETQRNKGNFPGRFSGRQFSNSRSEMNVSTLELGDSALYLCASSLLAGAINTGELFFGEGSRLTVL.

This clonotype was picked up a small number of times. The V and J genes are TRBV18 and TRBJ1-3, with a possible D match to TRBD1 (6 bases). The CDR3 runs 17 residues. The V and J ends lost 0 bases and 0 bases respectively, with 12 bases between them. CDR1 is KGHSH and CDR2 is LQKENI in the germline V gene. In nucleotides, the CDR3 is TGTGCCAGCTCACCACCAGGACAGTGGAGCTCTGGAAACACCATATATTTT. Its translation: CASSPPGQWSSGNTIYF.

On this clonotype: A read error is possible here, since a much larger clone lies one base away. The V gene is TRBV7-3, the J gene TRBJ2-2, with D possibly matching TRBD1 (6 bases). Germline V CDR1 and CDR2: SGHTA, FQGTGA. There are 14 residues in the CDR3. The CDR3 region is CAGSLSGDTGELFF. The CDR3 DNA follows: TGTGCCGGCAGCTTATCAGGGGACACCGGGGAGCTGTTTTTT.

This clonotype was counted at least ten times. The V call is TRBV29-1, the J call TRBJ2-1; 14 bases line up with TRBD2. This CDR3 is 16 amino acids long. Unmatched junction bases numbered 4, after V lost 6 bases and J lost 0 bases. The germline V gene encodes CDR1 SQVTM and CDR2 ANQGSEA. The CDR3 coding sequence is TGCAGCGTCAGGACTAGCGGGGGGAGCTCCTACAATGAGCAGTTCTTC. Its translation: CSVRTSGGSSYNEQFF.

This clonotype was seen more than once but under ten times. V gene TRBV29-1 combines with J gene TRBJ1-1; D is ambiguous. V lost 4 bases to trimming and J lost 0 bases, with 18 bases between them. This CDR3 region has 16 residues. Looked up from germline, CDR1 is SQVTM and CDR2 is ANQGSEA. CDR3 sequence reads: CSVVGRGSVLNTEAFF. CDR3 nucleotide sequence: TGCAGCGTTGTCGGGCGGGGTTCCGTCCTGAACACTGAAGCTTTCTTT.